Below are 5 T cell receptor beta chains sequenced from a single sample in a study of Ad26.COV2.S vaccination and SARS-CoV-2 variants. The repertoire was sequenced with immunoSEQ multiplex PCR; TCRdb's copy has only in-frame clones and lacks some. The table lists about 350,000 clones, 88% of them singletons, with around 6.4% in the top ten. Sample treatment: some 20 received Ad26.COV2.S at low or high dose, single or two shots; several received placebo; per-sample allocation not given. After the first vaccine or placebo injection, samples were drawn on day 63. This specimen consisted of peripheral blood, obtained in a trial of Ad26.COV2.S vaccine versus placebo. These receptors all stem from a person aged 18-65 years who received the Ad26.COV2.S COVID-19 vaccine or a placebo.

This chain uses TRBV30 with TRBJ2-4, with D perhaps TRBD1 or TRBD2 (6 bases each). The V gene lost 2 bases and the J gene lost 1 base, with 15 bases spanning the gap. Germline V lookup: CDR1 GTSNPN, CDR2 SVGIG (reference sequence). There are 16 residues in the CDR3. CDR3 bases: TGTGCCTGGAGTACCCCGGGGGCTCGGGCCAAAAACATTCAGTACTTC. Its translation: CAWSTPGARAKNIQYF.

This clone turned up a few times. The chain links TRBV6-5 to TRBJ1-2; 7 nucleotides agree with TRBD1. This CDR3 has 15 amino acids. V gave up 3 bases and J gave up 0 bases; unmatched junction bases: 4. Germline CDR1 MNHEY, CDR2 SVGAGI. The CDR3 region has the DNA TGTGCCAGCAGTTATGACAGGGTAGCTAACTATGGCTACACCTTC. Protein: CASSYDRVANYGYTF.

The chain joins TRBV14 to TRBJ2-7; a weak D match, TRBD1 (6 bases). CDR1 is SGHDN, CDR2 FVKESK, per germline. CDR3 length: 14 amino acids. V was clipped by 2 bases and J by 5 bases, with 13 bases between them. The CDR3 bases are TGTGCCAGCAGCCAATATACAGGGCTAAACGAGCAGTACTTC. This translates into CASSQYTGLNEQYF.

The gene calls are TRBV7-2 and TRBJ1-2; the D is unclear. Per the germline V gene, CDR1 is SGHTA and CDR2 is FQGNSA. The CDR3 has 15 residues. Trimming took off 1 base at V and 4 bases at J, with 13 bases between the two ends. The CDR3 here is CASSLEWSSPYGYTF. CDR3 in DNA: TGTGCCAGCAGCTTAGAATGGTCAAGCCCCTATGGCTACACCTTC.

V and J are TRBV7-9 and TRBJ2-2, with 9 nucleotides matching TRBD1. Germline V lookup: CDR1 SEHNR, CDR2 FQNEAQ (reference sequence). Trimming at V came to 5 bases and at J to 4 bases, leaving 5 bases not matched to a gene. The CDR3 contains 15 residues. CDR3 residues: CASSRDRAVTGELFF. The CDR3 DNA reads as TGTGCCAGCAGCCGGGACAGGGCCGTCACCGGGGAGCTGTTTTTT.